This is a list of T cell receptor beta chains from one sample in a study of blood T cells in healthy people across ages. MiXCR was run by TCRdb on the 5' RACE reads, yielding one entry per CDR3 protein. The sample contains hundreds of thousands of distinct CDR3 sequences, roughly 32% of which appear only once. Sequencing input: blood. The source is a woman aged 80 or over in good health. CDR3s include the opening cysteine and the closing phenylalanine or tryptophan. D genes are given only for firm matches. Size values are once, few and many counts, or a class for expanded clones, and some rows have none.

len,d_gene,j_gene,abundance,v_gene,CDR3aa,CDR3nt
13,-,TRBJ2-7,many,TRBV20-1,CGARTPGVYEQYF,TGCGGTGCTAGAACCCCAGGGGTCTACGAGCAGTACTTC
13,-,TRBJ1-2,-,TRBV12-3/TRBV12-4,CASSFRDRYGYTF,TGTGCCAGCAGTTTTCGGGATCGTTATGGCTACACCTTC
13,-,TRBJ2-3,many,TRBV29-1,CSVGASSTDTQYF,TGCAGCGTCGGGGCATCTAGCACAGATACGCAGTATTTT
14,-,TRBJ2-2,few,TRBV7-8,CASSLGQYTGELFF,TGTGCCAGCAGTCTCGGACAGTACACCGGGGAGCTGTTTTTT
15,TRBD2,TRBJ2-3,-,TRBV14,CASSQQAGYTDTQYF,TGTGCCAGCAGCCAACAAGCGGGGTACACAGATACGCAGTATTTT
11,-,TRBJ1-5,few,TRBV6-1,CASSEVGPQHF,TGTGCCAGCAGTGAGGTAGGGCCCCAGCATTTT
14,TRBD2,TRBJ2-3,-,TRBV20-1,CSASSGSGTDTQYF,TGCAGTGCTTCTAGCGGGAGTGGCACAGATACGCAGTATTTT
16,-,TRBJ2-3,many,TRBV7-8,CASRDASRNRTDTQYF,TGTGCCAGCAGGGATGCCTCGCGGAATCGCACAGATACGCAGTATTTT
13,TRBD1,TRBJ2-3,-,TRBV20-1,CSARQGLREKLYF,TGCAGTGCTCGACAGGGCTTAAGGGAAAAACTGTATTTT
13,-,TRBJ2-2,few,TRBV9,CASSPQDLGELFF,TGTGCCAGCAGCCCCCAGGACCTCGGGGAGCTGTTTTTT
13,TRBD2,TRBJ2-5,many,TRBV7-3,CASSILAAETQYF,TGTGCCAGCAGCATACTAGCGGCCGAGACCCAGTACTTC
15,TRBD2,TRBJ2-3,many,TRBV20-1,CSASRGLAGTDTQYF,TGCAGTGCTAGTCGGGGACTAGCGGGGACAGATACGCAGTATTTT
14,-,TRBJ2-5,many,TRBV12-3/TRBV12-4,CASSFLGQQETQYF,TGTGCCAGCAGTTTCCTGGGGCAACAAGAGACCCAGTACTTC
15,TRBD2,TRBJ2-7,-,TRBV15,CATSGGRREKGQQYF,TGTGCCACCAGCGGAGGAAGGCGGGAGAAGGGGCAACAGTACTTC
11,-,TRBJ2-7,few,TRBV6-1,CASGPIYEQYF,TGTGCCAGCGGTCCAATCTACGAGCAGTACTTC
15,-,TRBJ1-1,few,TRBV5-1,CASSLDGAEYTEAFF,TGCGCCAGCAGCTTGGATGGGGCAGAGTACACTGAAGCTTTCTTT
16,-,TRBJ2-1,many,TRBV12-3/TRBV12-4,CASSSVTGSSYNEQFF,TGTGCCAGCAGTTCAGTGACGGGAAGCTCCTACAATGAGCAGTTCTTC
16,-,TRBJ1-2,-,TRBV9,CAGSPPTGQEDYGYTF,TGTGCCGGCAGCCCGCCGACGGGGCAAGAGGACTATGGCTACACCTTC
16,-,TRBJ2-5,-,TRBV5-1,CASSLEPRGGEDEQYF,TGCGCCAGCAGCTTGGAGCCCCGGGGTGGGGAGGATGAGCAGTACTTC
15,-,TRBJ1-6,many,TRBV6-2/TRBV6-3,CASSSADRTNSPLHF,TGTGCCAGCAGTTCCGCCGACAGGACAAATTCACCCCTCCACTTT
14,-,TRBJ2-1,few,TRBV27,CASSSEDSQETQFF,TGTGCCAGCAGTTCCGAAGACAGTCAAGAGACCCAGTTCTTC
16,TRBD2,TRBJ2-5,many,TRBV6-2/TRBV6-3,CASSYPAGGFSETQYF,TGTGCCAGCAGTTACCCAGCGGGGGGCTTTTCTGAGACCCAGTACTTC
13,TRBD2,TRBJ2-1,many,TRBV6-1,CASSVAGGPEQFF,TGTGCCAGCAGTGTAGCGGGGGGGCCTGAGCAGTTCTTC
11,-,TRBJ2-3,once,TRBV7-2,CVSSPRDTQYF,TGTGTCAGCAGCCCTAGGGATACGCAGTATTTT
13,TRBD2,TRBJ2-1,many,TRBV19,CASVAGGGNEQFF,TGTGCCAGTGTAGCGGGGGGCGGCAATGAGCAGTTCTTC
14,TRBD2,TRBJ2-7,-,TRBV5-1,CASSQELARYEQYF,TGCGCCAGCAGCCAGGAACTAGCGAGATACGAGCAGTACTTC
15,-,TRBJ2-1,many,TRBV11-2,CASDNGQTSYNEQFF,TGTGCCAGCGACAACGGACAGACCTCCTACAATGAGCAGTTCTTC
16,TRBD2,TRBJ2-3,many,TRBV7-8,CASSSKRGGQWDTQYF,TGTGCCAGCAGCTCAAAGCGGGGGGGTCAATGGGATACGCAGTATTTT
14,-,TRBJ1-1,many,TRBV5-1,CASSSKGDNTEAFF,TGCGCCAGCAGCTCAAAGGGGGATAACACTGAAGCTTTCTTT
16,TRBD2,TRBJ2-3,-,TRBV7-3,CASSLSPGLASDTQYF,TGTGCCAGCAGCCTTTCTCCGGGACTAGCGTCAGATACGCAGTATTTT
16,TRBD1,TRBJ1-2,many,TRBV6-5,CASRGIGQGVNYGYTF,TGTGCCAGCAGAGGAATAGGACAGGGGGTAAACTATGGCTACACCTTC
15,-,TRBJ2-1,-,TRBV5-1,CASSLSRGRWNEQFF,TGCGCCAGCAGCTTATCCCGGGGTCGGTGGAATGAGCAGTTCTTC
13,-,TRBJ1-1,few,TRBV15,CATSRGSAPEAFF,TGTGCCACCAGCAGAGGTAGTGCCCCTGAAGCTTTCTTT
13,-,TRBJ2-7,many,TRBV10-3,CAILLGDSYEQYF,TGTGCCATCTTACTAGGTGATTCCTACGAGCAGTACTTC
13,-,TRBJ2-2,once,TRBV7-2,CAISLRNTGELFF,TGTGCCATCAGCTTAAGGAACACCGGGGAGCTGTTTTTT
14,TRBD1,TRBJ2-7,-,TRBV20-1,CSAGRQGHSYEQYF,TGCAGTGCAGGAAGACAGGGACACTCCTACGAGCAGTACTTC
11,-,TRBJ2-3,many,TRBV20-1,CSARQGDTQYF,TGCAGTGCCCGCCAGGGGGATACGCAGTATTTT
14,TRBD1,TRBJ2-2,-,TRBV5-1,CASSLEGAGGELFF,TGCGCCAGCAGCTTGGAGGGGGCTGGCGGGGAGCTGTTTTTT
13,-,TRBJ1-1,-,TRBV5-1,CASGAALNTEAFF,TGCGCCAGCGGGGCAGCCTTGAACACTGAAGCTTTCTTT
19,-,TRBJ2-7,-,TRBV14,CASSQAYTPQALLRYEQYF,TGTGCCAGCAGCCAAGCTTATACCCCCCAGGCCCTCCTAAGGTACGAGCAGTACTTC